These T cell receptor beta chains were read from a single sample in a study of naive and memory T cell subsets. TCRdb called the UMI-ligation and nested PCR reads again in MiXCR, with one record for every CDR3 protein. Of more than 35,000 distinct CDR3 sequences in the sample, about an eighth were seen once. The specimen was effector memory CD4+ T cells from blood. The origin of the receptors is a human donor in good health. CDR3s include the opening cysteine and the closing phenylalanine or tryptophan. A D gene is named only where the DNA matches it firmly. Clone size is stated in some rows and not others, as once, few, many or a class when expanded.

clone size	D gene	V gene	J gene	CDR3 protein	CDR3 DNA
few	NA	TRBV6-2/TRBV6-3	TRBJ2-1	CASTGISSSYNEQFF	TGTGCCAGCACCGGGATCTCGAGCTCCTACAATGAGCAGTTCTTC
NA	NA	TRBV27	TRBJ2-3	CASRPSGGGLTDTQYF	TGTGCCAGCCGCCCCTCGGGGGGCGGGCTCACAGATACGCAGTATTTT
NA	TRBD2	TRBV5-4	TRBJ2-7	CASSLAGGAGEQYF	TGTGCCAGCAGCTTGGCCGGAGGAGCGGGGGAGCAGTACTTC
NA	NA	TRBV19	TRBJ1-1	CASSTNSRRGNTEAFF	TGTGCCAGTAGTACAAACTCGCGCAGGGGAAACACTGAAGCTTTCTTT
many	TRBD1	TRBV20-1	TRBJ2-5	CSARDGQASGETQYF	TGCAGTGCTAGAGACGGACAGGCATCGGGAGAGACCCAGTACTTC
many	TRBD2	TRBV7-8	TRBJ2-3	CASSLAAGVGDTQYF	TGTGCCAGCAGCTTAGCGGCGGGAGTGGGGGATACGCAGTATTTT
NA	TRBD1	TRBV6-6	TRBJ2-5	CASSGQGEETQYF	TGTGCCAGCTCGGGACAGGGGGAAGAGACCCAGTACTTC
NA	TRBD1	TRBV12-3/TRBV12-4	TRBJ1-1	CASRAGQGSNTEAFF	TGTGCCAGCAGGGCGGGACAGGGGTCGAACACTGAAGCTTTCTTT
many	NA	TRBV7-2	TRBJ2-5	CASIPNVWYQETQYF	TGTGCCAGCATCCCCAACGTTTGGTACCAAGAGACCCAGTACTTC
NA	NA	TRBV5-1	TRBJ2-1	CASSLGGYESNEQFF	TGCGCCAGCAGCCTAGGAGGATACGAATCCAATGAGCAGTTCTTC
NA	NA	TRBV7-9	TRBJ2-1	CASSPVVGNEQFF	TGTGCCAGCAGCCCGGTGGTGGGCAATGAGCAGTTCTTC
NA	NA	TRBV19	TRBJ2-7	CASRGDFPYEQYF	TGTGCCAGCCGTGGGGACTTCCCCTACGAGCAGTACTTC
NA	NA	TRBV6-5	TRBJ1-1	CASSSEGLGTTGTEAFF	TGTGCCAGCAGTTCGGAGGGCCTGGGGACCACCGGCACTGAAGCTTTCTTT
many	TRBD1	TRBV30	TRBJ1-2	CAWGRDRPYGYTF	TGTGCCTGGGGCCGGGACAGGCCCTATGGCTACACCTTC
NA	NA	TRBV12-3/TRBV12-4	TRBJ1-2	CASSLPWGLGYTF	TGTGCCAGCAGTTTACCGTGGGGTTTAGGCTACACCTTC
NA	NA	TRBV12-3/TRBV12-4	TRBJ1-1	CASSSGLFEAFF	TGTGCCAGCAGTTCAGGGCTTTTTGAAGCTTTCTTT
many	NA	TRBV14	TRBJ2-3	CASSPFLGDTQYF	TGTGCCAGCAGCCCCTTTTTAGGAGATACGCAGTATTTT
NA	TRBD1	TRBV2	TRBJ2-6	CASSEDRGDLLGANVLTF	TGTGCCAGCAGCGAGGACAGGGGGGACCTCCTCGGGGCCAACGTCCTGACTTTC
NA	NA	TRBV12-3/TRBV12-4	TRBJ1-2	CASSYQSQGSGYTF	TGTGCCAGCAGTTACCAGTCACAGGGTTCTGGCTACACCTTC
NA	NA	TRBV27	TRBJ2-3	CASGAGRASTDTQYF	TGTGCCAGCGGGGCAGGACGAGCGAGCACAGATACGCAGTATTTT
NA	NA	TRBV3-1	TRBJ2-1	CASSQEWKGYNEQFF	TGTGCCAGCAGCCAAGAGTGGAAGGGCTACAATGAGCAGTTCTTC
many	TRBD2	TRBV28	TRBJ2-7	CASSLVEAGGGYEQYF	TGTGCCAGCAGTTTGGTGGAGGCGGGAGGTGGCTACGAGCAGTACTTC
many	NA	TRBV28	TRBJ1-6	CASSLHTGPNNSPLHF	TGTGCCAGCAGTCTACACACCGGGCCAAATAATTCACCCCTCCACTTT
many	TRBD2	TRBV20-1	TRBJ2-2	CSASSSAAGGTGELFF	TGCAGTGCTAGTTCGTCAGCGGCGGGAGGCACCGGGGAGCTGTTTTTT
many	NA	TRBV5-4	TRBJ2-5	CASSSDPRQETQYF	TGTGCCAGCAGCTCGGACCCAAGGCAAGAGACCCAGTACTTC
NA	NA	TRBV27	TRBJ1-6	CASSLSRQNNSPLHF	TGTGCCAGCAGTTTATCGCGACAGAATAATTCACCCCTCCACTTT
NA	TRBD2	TRBV7-2	TRBJ2-1	CASSFVGTSVYNEQFF	TGTGCCAGCAGCTTCGTGGGGACTAGCGTATACAATGAGCAGTTCTTC
many	TRBD2	TRBV4-2	TRBJ2-1	CASSQLGLAGDSEQFF	TGTGCCAGCAGCCAACTGGGACTAGCGGGAGATAGTGAGCAGTTCTTC
NA	NA	TRBV4-3	TRBJ2-2	CASSQGLGGNTGELFF	TGCGCCAGCAGCCAAGGCCTGGGAGGGAACACCGGGGAGCTGTTTTTT
few	NA	TRBV11-2	TRBJ2-3	CASSLAGRGTDTQYF	TGTGCCAGCAGCTTAGCCGGGCGGGGCACAGATACGCAGTATTTT
few	NA	TRBV9	TRBJ2-2	CASSSDGQNTGELFF	TGTGCCAGCAGCTCGGACGGCCAAAACACCGGGGAGCTGTTTTTT
once	NA	TRBV12-3/TRBV12-4	TRBJ1-3	CASREGQSGNTIYF	TGTGCCAGCAGGGAGGGGCAATCTGGAAACACCATATATTTT
NA	NA	TRBV5-4	TRBJ2-5	CASSYDDSSGLTQYF	TGTGCCAGCAGTTATGATGACAGCTCTGGGCTGACCCAGTACTTC
NA	NA	TRBV20-1	TRBJ1-1	CSAVGLSTEAFF	TGCAGTGCAGTAGGCCTCAGTACTGAAGCTTTCTTT
NA	NA	TRBV10-2	TRBJ1-2	CASTPTIGWRAYGYTF	TGCGCCAGCACTCCCACGATCGGTTGGAGGGCCTATGGCTACACCTTC
NA	NA	TRBV20-1	TRBJ1-6	CSANLGIKSPLHF	TGCAGTGCTAATCTGGGAATTAAGTCACCCCTCCACTTT
many	NA	TRBV20-1	TRBJ2-7	CSAGSRDSEQYF	TGCAGTGCTGGTTCCCGGGACTCCGAGCAGTACTTC
many	TRBD1	TRBV5-8	TRBJ2-2	CASSLVRGPSTGELFF	TGTGCCAGCAGCTTGGTCAGGGGGCCGAGCACCGGGGAGCTGTTTTTT
few	TRBD2	TRBV2	TRBJ2-1	CASQLVGGGRVGNEQFF	TGTGCCAGCCAACTCGTCGGAGGCGGGAGGGTGGGCAATGAGCAGTTCTTC
NA	TRBD2	TRBV5-1	TRBJ2-3	CASSMGLAVTDTQYF	TGCGCCAGCAGCATGGGACTAGCGGTCACAGATACGCAGTATTTT
NA	NA	TRBV7-3	TRBJ2-1	CASSQNSCGSYNEQFF	TGTGCCAGCAGCCAAAACAGTTGTGGCTCCTACAATGAGCAGTTCTTC
many	NA	TRBV13	TRBJ2-5	CASSSLRQNQETQYF	TGTGCCAGCAGCTCCCTCCGACAGAATCAAGAGACCCAGTACTTC
many	NA	TRBV7-2	TRBJ1-1	CASSLGQGYGGDTEAFF	TGTGCCAGCAGCTTAGGTCAGGGGTACGGAGGGGACACTGAAGCTTTCTTT
few	TRBD1	TRBV12-3/TRBV12-4	TRBJ2-7	CASSPGGTLVVVNYEQYF	TGTGCCAGCAGCCCAGGGGGAACCCTTGTGGTGGTGAACTACGAGCAGTACTTC
few	NA	TRBV19	TRBJ2-6	CASSWIASGANVLTF	TGTGCCAGTAGTTGGATTGCCTCTGGGGCCAACGTCCTGACTTTC